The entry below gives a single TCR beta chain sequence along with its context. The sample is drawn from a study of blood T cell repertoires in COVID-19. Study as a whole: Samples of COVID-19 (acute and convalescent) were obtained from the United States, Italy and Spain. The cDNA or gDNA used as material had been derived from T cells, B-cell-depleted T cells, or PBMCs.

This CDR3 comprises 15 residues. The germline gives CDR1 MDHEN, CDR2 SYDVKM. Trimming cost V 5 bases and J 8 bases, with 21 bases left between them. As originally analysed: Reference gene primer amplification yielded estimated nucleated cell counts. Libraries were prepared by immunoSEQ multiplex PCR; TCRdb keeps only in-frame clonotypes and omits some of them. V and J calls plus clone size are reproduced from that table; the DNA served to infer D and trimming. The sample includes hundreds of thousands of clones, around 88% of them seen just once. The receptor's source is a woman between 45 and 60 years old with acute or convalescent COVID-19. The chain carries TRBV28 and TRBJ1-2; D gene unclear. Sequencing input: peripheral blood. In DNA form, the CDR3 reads TGTGCCAGCAGTGGACCCTTCACCCGGAGGCAAGGCTACACCTTC. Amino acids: CASSGPFTRRQGYTF.